This T cell receptor beta chain was captured in a study of human versus mouse CDR3 diversity and MHC coevolution. General study points: Six or seven MHC II alleles selected the human T cells.

V was cut by 5 bases and J by 10 bases, with 24 bases left in between. This CDR3 spans 16 amino acids. Germline V gene lookup returns CDR1 MNHEY and CDR2 SMNVEV (reference sequence). As for this clone: Its antigen is unidentified.

Method: immunoSEQ multiplex PCR; TCRdb's copy keeps in-frame clones and lacks some. This sample yields tens of thousands of clones, of which 85% to 95% are seen a single time; approximately 17% belongs to the top ten. This TCR was recovered from a person between 60 and 69 years old in good health. The chain combines TRBV27 with TRBJ1-5; tentatively, D is TRBD1 (5 bases). The sequenced material came from naive CD4+ T cells from blood. Subset denoted: CD45RO-negative CD62L-positive naive CD4 T cells. As DNA, the CDR3 is TGTGCCAGCAGTCCCCTCAGGGAAAGGGGCGCGAAACCCCAGCATTTT. Its protein product is CASSPLRERGAKPQHF.